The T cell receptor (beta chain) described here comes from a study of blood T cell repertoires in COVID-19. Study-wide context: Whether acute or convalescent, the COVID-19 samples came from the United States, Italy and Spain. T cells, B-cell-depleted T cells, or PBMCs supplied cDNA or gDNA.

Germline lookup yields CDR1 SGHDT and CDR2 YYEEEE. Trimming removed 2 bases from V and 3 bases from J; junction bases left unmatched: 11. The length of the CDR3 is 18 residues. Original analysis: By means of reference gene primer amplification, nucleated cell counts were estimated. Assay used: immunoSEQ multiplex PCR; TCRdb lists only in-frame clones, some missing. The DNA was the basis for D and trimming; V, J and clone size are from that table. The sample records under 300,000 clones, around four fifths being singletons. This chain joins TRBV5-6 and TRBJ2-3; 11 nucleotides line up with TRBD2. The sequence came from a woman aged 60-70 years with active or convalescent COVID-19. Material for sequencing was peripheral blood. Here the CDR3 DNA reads TGTGCCAGCAGCTTAGCAGCCCGCCCTAGCGGGAGGACAGATACGCAGTATTTT. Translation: CASSLAARPSGRTDTQYF.